These 13 T cell receptor beta chains were sequenced from one sample in a study of blood T cell repertoires in COVID-19. Clones were sequenced by immunoSEQ multiplex PCR, and TCRdb holds only the in-frame ones, with some missing. The sample has a few hundred thousand clones, 90% seen once. Sequenced sample: peripheral blood. The receptors come from a woman aged 50 to 65 with COVID-19, enrolled during active disease.

This chain uses TRBV19 with TRBJ1-2, with TRBD1 matching 9 bases. Germline V lookup: CDR1 LNHDA, CDR2 SQIVND (reference sequence). V shed 5 bases and J 0 bases; nucleotides not matched to a gene: 4. CDR3 length: 15 amino acids. CDR3 protein: CASSSDRGPNYGYTF. CDR3 DNA sequence: TGTGCCAGTAGTTCGGACAGGGGCCCTAACTATGGCTACACCTTC. Supplemented by reference TRBV19 and TRBJ1-2, the full variable domain reads DGGITQSPKYLFRKEGQNVTLSCEQNLNHDAMYWYRQDPGQGLRLIYYSQIVNDFQKGDIAEGYSVSREKKESFPLTVTSAQKNPTAFYLCASSSDRGPNYGYTFGSGTRLTVV.

This chain joins TRBV11-3 and TRBJ2-3; unclear D gene. Germline V gene lookup returns CDR1 SGHNT and CDR2 YENEEA. Trimming left V 2 bases short and J 3 bases short, with 15 bases between. This CDR3 has 16 residues. The CDR3 DNA sequence: TGTGCCAGCAGCTTAAGAGACATGGGTGCGACAGATACGCAGTATTTT. This sequence encodes CASSLRDMGATDTQYF.

This chain uses TRBV6-6 with TRBJ1-1; no clear D gene. Germline V gene lookup returns CDR1 MNHNY and CDR2 SVGAGI (reference sequence). The CDR3 has 14 amino acids. The V gene lost 6 bases and the J gene lost 0 bases, with 11 bases spanning the gap. CDR3 DNA sequence: TGTGCCAGCAGGTCCCAGGTGCTGAACACTGAAGCTTTCTTT. It is translated as CASRSQVLNTEAFF.

The V gene is TRBV24-1, the J gene TRBJ2-1; 7 bases are shared with TRBD1. Germline trimming cut 9 bases from V and 6 bases from J; bases unmatched to any gene: 16. CDR3 length: 16 amino acids. The germline CDR1 and CDR2 sequences are KGHDR and SFDVKD. The CDR3 reads CATSNGVRGSSNEQFF. CDR3 in DNA: TGTGCCACCTCGAATGGTGTCAGGGGGTCTAGCAATGAGCAGTTCTTC.

The rearrangement links TRBV27 to TRBJ2-7; 11 nucleotides align to TRBD1. After removal of 6 bases from V and 3 bases from J, the junction contained 7 bases not matched to a gene. This CDR3 is built from 15 residues. The germline CDR1 and CDR2 sequences are MNHEY and SMNVEV (reference sequence). The CDR3 spells CASSSTGTGGYEQYF. In nucleotides, the CDR3 is TGTGCCAGCAGCTCGACCGGGACAGGGGGCTACGAGCAGTACTTC.

The J gene is TRBJ2-1, the V gene TRBV19, with 12 nucleotides matching TRBD2. Trimming cost V 4 bases and J 2 bases; bases outside gene matches: 3. The germline V gene encodes CDR1 LNHDA and CDR2 SQIVND (reference sequence). CDR3 length: 16 residues. In DNA form, the CDR3 reads TGTGCCAGTAGTACGACTAGCGGGGGAACCTACAATGAGCAGTTCTTC. Residues: CASSTTSGGTYNEQFF.

The chain combines TRBV4-1 with TRBJ1-1; unclear D gene. Germline-derived CDR1 and CDR2 are MGHRA and YSYEKL. Trimming removed 1 base from V and 3 bases from J, with 9 bases in between. The CDR3 extends over 14 amino acids. The CDR3 loop is CASSQGREDTEAFF. The CDR3 region has the DNA TGCGCCAGCAGCCAAGGACGGGAGGACACTGAAGCTTTCTTT.

This rearrangement joins TRBV14 to TRBJ2-1; 8 positions match TRBD2. The germline gives CDR1 SGHDN, CDR2 FVKESK. V trimming: 3 bases; J trimming: 2 bases; junction bases outside the gene matches: 6. The CDR3 has 16 residues. CDR3 sequence (DNA): TGTGCCAGCAGCCATACTAGCGGCATGACCTACAATGAGCAGTTCTTC. Protein: CASSHTSGMTYNEQFF.

This chain uses TRBV18 with TRBJ2-3; D unresolved. CDR1 is KGHSH and CDR2 is LQKENI in the germline V gene. V lost 3 bases and J lost 2, with 12 bases in between. The length of the CDR3 is 15 residues. The CDR3 nucleotides read TGTGCCAGCTCACCCGAACTACTTCACACAGATACGCAGTATTTT. Its translation: CASSPELLHTDTQYF.

CDR3: CASSLGGTENTEAFF. DNA of the CDR3: TGTGCCAGCAGCCTTGGCGGGACAGAGAACACTGAAGCTTTCTTT. This chain joins TRBV7-2 and TRBJ1-1; TRBD1 matches 7 bases. V lost 5 bases and J lost 1; bases outside the gene matches: 7. Per germline, CDR1 SGHTA and CDR2 FQGNSA. The CDR3 covers 15 residues.

The CDR3 spells CSVEVGILTGVTYEQYF. CDR3 nucleotide sequence: TGCAGCGTTGAAGTCGGTATACTGACAGGGGTAACCTACGAGCAGTACTTC. J is TRBJ2-7 and V is TRBV29-1, with 8 positions matching TRBD1. CDR1 and CDR2 from the germline V gene are SQVTM and ANQGSEA. The CDR3 length is 17 residues. With V trimmed by 1 base and J by 2 bases, 13 bases remained unmatched.

This rearrangement joins TRBV9 to TRBJ2-5, with 7 bases matching TRBD2. Germline V CDR1 and CDR2: SGDLS, YYNGEE. Losses at the gene ends were 4 bases for V and 4 bases for J; bases not matched to a gene: 13. The CDR3 totals 16 residues. The CDR3 sequence is CASSPDERGLAETQYF. The CDR3 nucleotides are TGTGCCAGCAGCCCAGATGAGCGGGGCCTTGCAGAGACCCAGTACTTC.

The chain has TRBV3-1 (or the pseudogene TRBV3-2) and TRBJ1-5; TRBD1 might be the D (5 bases). This CDR3 region has 17 residues. Germline V gives CDR1 LGHDT, CDR2 YNNKEL (reference sequence). V was trimmed by 4 bases and J by 7 bases, leaving 23 bases between them. The CDR3 DNA reads TGTGCCAGCAGCCGCACCGCTTCTGGGGCGGGGGGGCAGCCCCAGCATTTT. The encoded protein is CASSRTASGAGGQPQHF.